These 14 T cell receptor beta chains came from one sample sequenced in a study of PD-1 blockade in classical Hodgkin lymphoma. Using immunoSEQ multiplex PCR, the repertoire was profiled, and TCRdb retains in-frame clones only, with some absent. The data contain fewer than 15,000 clones, roughly 90% of them singletons. Each patient relapsed following autologous stem cell transplantation, and prior brentuximab vedotin exposure differed. Negative selection with magnetic separation was used to purify CD4+ T cells from thawed PBMCs. Material: CD4+ T cells from blood, obtained at baseline. Receptors were obtained from a human donor with classical Hodgkin lymphoma.

This chain uses TRBV7-9 with TRBJ1-1; the D is unclear. This CDR3 is built from 12 residues. Trimming left V 5 bases short and J 9 bases short, with 13 bases between. The germline V gene has CDR1 SEHNR and CDR2 FQNEAQ (reference sequence). Here the CDR3 DNA reads TGTGCCAGCAGCCTCACCGGGTCCCAAGCTTTCTTT. It encodes CASSLTGSQAFF.

This rearrangement joins TRBV10-3 to TRBJ1-2; D remains ambiguous. V was trimmed by 4 bases and J by 4 bases, leaving 16 bases between them. Germline lookup yields CDR1 ENHRY and CDR2 SYGVKD. This CDR3 is built from 15 residues. The CDR3 sequence is CAISGLSNHGYGYTF. The CDR3, as DNA: TGTGCCATCAGTGGGCTGTCGAACCATGGCTATGGCTACACCTTC.

This rearrangement joins TRBV28 to TRBJ1-2, with TRBD1 as a possible D gene (6 bases). The V end was cut by 3 bases, the J end by 8 bases, with 16 bases between. Germline V gene lookup returns CDR1 MDHEN and CDR2 SYDVKM. The CDR3 covers 14 residues. The CDR3 spells CASSFTRQAQGYTF. The CDR3 DNA reads TGTGCCAGCAGTTTTACCAGACAGGCCCAAGGCTACACCTTC.

The chain recombines TRBV5-1 with TRBJ1-4, with 9 bases lining up with TRBD1. This CDR3 is 19 amino acids long. Unmatched junction bases numbered 16, after V lost 2 bases and J lost 5 bases. CDR1 and CDR2 (germline): SGHRS, YFSETQ. The CDR3 protein is CASSLGTGGGLARNEKLFF. The DNA for the CDR3 is TGCGCCAGCAGCTTAGGTACAGGGGGCGGACTCGCCCGCAATGAAAAACTGTTTTTT.

CDR3 in DNA: TGTGCCAGCAGCTTGGACAGGGTATCCTACGAGCAGTACTTC. Translation: CASSLDRVSYEQYF. The chain couples TRBV11-2 to TRBJ2-7, with 8 bases that match TRBD1. CDR1 and CDR2 (germline): SGHAT, FQNNGV. CDR3 length: 14 residues. Trimming removed 3 bases from V and 1 base from J; junction bases left unmatched: 2.

This clone was seen a handful of times. The chain combines TRBV15 with TRBJ1-2, with D perhaps matching TRBD1 (6 bases). The CDR3 is 16 amino acids. Germline CDR1 LNHNV, CDR2 YYDKDF (reference sequence). Trimming took 9 bases from V and 6 from J, leaving 26 bases between them. CDR3 nucleotides: TGTGCCACTAGGGGACCGGTTCGGGGGCCCCGGGATGGCTACACCTTC. Translated, it gives CATRGPVRGPRDGYTF.

The V gene is TRBV18, the J gene TRBJ2-6; D is ambiguous. CDR1 and CDR2 from the germline V gene are KGHSH and LQKENI. This CDR3 has 15 residues. V was trimmed by 3 bases and J by 0 bases, leaving 6 bases between them. Here the CDR3 DNA reads TGTGCCAGCTCACCGCCCTTCTCTGGGGCCAACGTCCTGACTTTC. This encodes CASSPPFSGANVLTF.

The genes are TRBV19 and TRBJ1-5; weak D call: TRBD1 (6 bases). V gave up 7 bases and J gave up 4 bases, with 14 bases separating them. This CDR3 comprises 14 residues. Germline CDR1 and CDR2: LNHDA and SQIVND (reference sequence). CDR3 bases: TGTGCCAGTACCGTGGGACATCTAAATCAGCCCCAGCATTTT. It is translated as CASTVGHLNQPQHF.

The chain carries TRBV2 and TRBJ2-3, with 8 bases lining up with TRBD2. This CDR3 spans 14 amino acids. The V and J ends lost 4 bases and 4 bases, in that order; junction bases with no gene match: 4. Germline CDR1 SNHLY, CDR2 FYNNEI. The CDR3 loop reads CASSVEAGADTQYF. Written as DNA, the CDR3 is TGTGCCAGCAGTGTTGAAGCGGGAGCAGATACGCAGTATTTT.

The rearrangement links TRBV19 to TRBJ1-4; no clear D gene. From germline, CDR1 is LNHDA and CDR2 SQIVND (reference sequence). Trimming stripped 7 bases from V and 2 bases from J, with 11 bases between. This CDR3 is built from 14 residues. CDR3 sequence reads: CASNDPLTNEKLFF. The CDR3 DNA reads TGTGCCAGTAACGACCCGTTGACTAATGAAAAACTGTTTTTT. The complete variable domain, with remaining parts taken from reference TRBV19 and TRBJ1-4, reads DGGITQSPKYLFRKEGQNVTLSCEQNLNHDAMYWYRQDPGQGLRLIYYSQIVNDFQKGDIAEGYSVSREKKESFPLTVTSAQKNPTAFYLCASNDPLTNEKLFFGSGTQLSVL.

This clone was found once. The chain carries TRBV6-5 and TRBJ1-3; possibly TRBD1 for D (5 bases). This CDR3 is built from 15 residues. Deletions cut 10 bases from V and 4 bases from J, with 20 bases between. In germline, CDR1 is MNHEY, CDR2 SVGAGI. CDR3 sequence reads: CATPNEGLEGNTIYF. DNA for the CDR3: TGTGCCACCCCCAACGAGGGACTAGAGGGAAACACCATATATTTT.

DNA for the CDR3: TGTGCCAGCAGTTTAAGGGGGGGGGCGAGGTACGAGCAGTACTTC. Protein product: CASSLRGGARYEQYF. The rearrangement uses TRBV27 and TRBJ2-7; a weak D match, TRBD2 (7 bases). Germline CDR1 MNHEY, CDR2 SMNVEV (reference sequence). The CDR3 covers 15 residues. The V and J ends lost 2 bases and 4 bases respectively, with 15 bases between them.

V and J are TRBV2 and TRBJ2-5; D is unclear. Germline values: CDR1 SNHLY, CDR2 FYNNEI. The CDR3 extends over 12 amino acids. Trimming pared 8 bases from V and 1 base from J, leaving 8 bases between. The DNA for the CDR3 is TGTGCCAGCGGGTCCCCCCAAGAGACCCAGTACTTC. Protein product: CASGSPQETQYF.

The chain has TRBV7-8 and TRBJ1-6; no clear D gene. Germline V gene lookup returns CDR1 SGHVS and CDR2 FQNEAQ. V lost 5 bases and J 7 bases, leaving 15 bases between the germline ends. The CDR3 covers 15 residues. In nucleotides, the CDR3 is TGTGCCAGCAGCACCCTCCGGGTTTTAAATTCACCCCTCCACTTT. It encodes CASSTLRVLNSPLHF.